This T cell receptor (beta chain) was found in a study of vaccination effects on CD4 cells after COVID-19. Viral peptide pool expansion of antigen-specific CD4+ T cells preceded sequencing in the ViraFEST assay. Following 10 days of culture, CD4+ T cells were isolated. All vaccine recipients tested negative for nucleocapsid antibodies and had never contracted SARS-CoV-2 infection. Comment on this clone: Its antigen is unknown.

Germline values: CDR1 MDHEN, CDR2 SYDVKM. There are 17 residues in the CDR3. V lost 5 bases to trimming and J lost 0 bases; unmatched junction nucleotides: 10. Measured with immunoSEQ multiplex PCR; TCRdb has only the in-frame clones, and not every one. The sample contains under 45,000 clones, around 67% of which appear only once. This sequence was found in a human donor who received a COVID-19 vaccine. V and J are TRBV28 and TRBJ1-2, with 9 bases fitting TRBD1. Sequencing was performed on CD4+ T cells from PBMCs cultured with HCoV-OC43 spike peptides, taken before COVID-19 vaccination. Indicated subset: HCoV-OC43 spike overlapping peptide pool stimulation. The CDR3 region has the DNA TGTGCCAGCAGTCCAACACAGGGGGCGGAGGCTAACTATGGCTACACCTTC. Its translation is CASSPTQGAEANYGYTF.